These T cell receptor beta chains were read from a single sample in a study of early stage breast cancer tumors. Sequenced by immunoSEQ multiplex PCR; TCRdb stores in-frame clones only, minus some. Among 50,000 to 65,000 clones listed, around 90% were seen once. What was sequenced was blood. These receptors were taken from a person aged 65 to 85 with breast cancer. CDR3s include the opening cysteine and the closing phenylalanine or tryptophan. The D gene is left open where the match is weak. Only some rows state a clone size, as once, few, many or a class for expanded clones.

V gene: TRBV21-1; J gene: TRBJ2-2; D gene: NA; clone size: NA; CDR3 protein: CASSKNFRDRDRTGELFF; CDR3 DNA: TGTGCCAGCAGCAAAAATTTCCGGGACAGGGACCGCACCGGGGAGCTGTTTTTT
V gene: TRBV2; J gene: TRBJ1-4; D gene: NA; clone size: NA; CDR3 protein: CASSGRDRLF; CDR3 DNA: TGTGCCAGCAGTGGCCGCGACAGGCTTTTT
V gene: TRBV19; J gene: TRBJ2-2; D gene: TRBD2; clone size: NA; CDR3 protein: CASSMQAGGTGELFF; CDR3 DNA: TGTGCCAGTAGTATGCAAGCGGGAGGCACCGGGGAGCTGTTTTTT
V gene: TRBV19; J gene: TRBJ2-1; D gene: TRBD2; clone size: NA; CDR3 protein: CATRLGRGDYNEQFF; CDR3 DNA: TGTGCCACACGCCTGGGGCGGGGGGACTACAATGAGCAGTTCTTC
V gene: TRBV4-1; J gene: TRBJ2-7; D gene: TRBD2; clone size: NA; CDR3 protein: CASSPLRTSSDEQYF; CDR3 DNA: TGCGCCAGCAGCCCTTTGAGGACTAGCTCTGATGAGCAGTACTTC
V gene: TRBV6-5; J gene: TRBJ2-3; D gene: TRBD2; clone size: NA; CDR3 protein: CASSLQGLAGADTQYF; CDR3 DNA: TGTGCCAGCAGTTTACAAGGACTAGCGGGAGCTGATACGCAGTATTTT
V gene: TRBV4-1; J gene: TRBJ1-5; D gene: NA; clone size: NA; CDR3 protein: CASSLEWGGEPQHF; CDR3 DNA: TGCGCCAGCAGCCTGGAATGGGGGGGCGAGCCCCAGCATTTT
V gene: TRBV4-3; J gene: TRBJ2-7; D gene: TRBD2; clone size: NA; CDR3 protein: CASSVTSGALYEQYF; CDR3 DNA: TGCGCCAGCAGTGTGACTAGCGGGGCCCTCTACGAGCAGTACTTC
V gene: TRBV27; J gene: TRBJ2-7; D gene: TRBD1; clone size: NA; CDR3 protein: CASRPRQGVYEQYF; CDR3 DNA: TGTGCCAGCAGACCTAGACAGGGGGTCTACGAGCAGTACTTC
V gene: TRBV5-1; J gene: TRBJ2-2; D gene: TRBD1; clone size: NA; CDR3 protein: CASSPGQGASGELFF; CDR3 DNA: TGCGCCAGCAGCCCGGGACAGGGGGCTTCCGGGGAGCTGTTTTTT
V gene: TRBV7-9; J gene: TRBJ1-2; D gene: NA; clone size: NA; CDR3 protein: CASSTAAGANYGYTF; CDR3 DNA: TGTGCCAGCAGTACAGCGGCAGGGGCTAACTATGGCTACACCTTC
V gene: TRBV5-1; J gene: TRBJ2-7; D gene: TRBD2; clone size: NA; CDR3 protein: CASSREGRDSYEQYF; CDR3 DNA: TGCGCCAGCAGTCGGGAGGGACGGGACTCCTACGAGCAGTACTTC
V gene: TRBV19; J gene: TRBJ1-3; D gene: TRBD1; clone size: NA; CDR3 protein: CATWDRVRYGNTIYF; CDR3 DNA: TGTGCCACCTGGGACAGGGTACGGTATGGAAACACCATATATTTT
V gene: TRBV21-1; J gene: TRBJ2-7; D gene: NA; clone size: NA; CDR3 protein: CASSPGGAWYEQYF; CDR3 DNA: TGTGCCAGCAGTCCGGGAGGGGCGTGGTACGAGCAGTACTTC
V gene: TRBV2; J gene: TRBJ2-5; D gene: TRBD1; clone size: once; CDR3 protein: CASSEARGTGGTKTQYF; CDR3 DNA: TGTGCCAGCAGTGAAGCGAGGGGGACAGGGGGTACCAAGACCCAGTACTTC
V gene: TRBV7-9; J gene: TRBJ2-3; D gene: TRBD1; clone size: NA; CDR3 protein: CASSSGQGTDTQYF; CDR3 DNA: TGTGCCAGCAGCTCCGGACAGGGAACAGATACGCAGTATTTT
V gene: TRBV27; J gene: TRBJ2-5; D gene: TRBD1; clone size: NA; CDR3 protein: CASSRIDRAGETQYF; CDR3 DNA: TGTGCCAGCAGCCGAATCGACAGGGCAGGAGAGACCCAGTACTTC
V gene: TRBV10-2; J gene: TRBJ2-1; D gene: TRBD2; clone size: NA; CDR3 protein: CASTTSGGYNEQFF; CDR3 DNA: TGCGCCAGCACGACTAGCGGGGGGTACAATGAGCAGTTCTTC
V gene: TRBV4-2; J gene: TRBJ1-2; D gene: NA; clone size: NA; CDR3 protein: CASSQEGRAVDGYTF; CDR3 DNA: TGTGCCAGCAGCCAAGAAGGCAGGGCGGTCGATGGCTACACCTTC
V gene: TRBV19; J gene: TRBJ2-7; D gene: TRBD1; clone size: NA; CDR3 protein: CASSTTGVAYEQYF; CDR3 DNA: TGTGCCAGTAGCACGACAGGGGTTGCCTACGAGCAGTACTTC
V gene: TRBV29-1; J gene: TRBJ2-3; D gene: NA; clone size: NA; CDR3 protein: CSVEAASVGDTQYF; CDR3 DNA: TGCAGCGTTGAAGCAGCTAGCGTGGGAGATACGCAGTATTTT
V gene: TRBV19; J gene: TRBJ2-1; D gene: NA; clone size: NA; CDR3 protein: CASKKGSSYNEQFF; CDR3 DNA: TGTGCCAGTAAGAAAGGGAGCTCCTACAATGAGCAGTTCTTC
V gene: TRBV18; J gene: TRBJ2-4; D gene: NA; clone size: NA; CDR3 protein: CASSPGERGAKNIQYF; CDR3 DNA: TGTGCCAGCTCCCCCGGGGAGAGAGGAGCCAAAAACATTCAGTACTTC
V gene: TRBV27; J gene: TRBJ1-2; D gene: TRBD1; clone size: NA; CDR3 protein: CASSLSLTGNGYTF; CDR3 DNA: TGTGCCAGCAGTTTATCGTTGACAGGGAATGGCTACACCTTC
V gene: TRBV5-1; J gene: TRBJ1-6; D gene: TRBD1; clone size: NA; CDR3 protein: CASSLGTGGRDSPLHF; CDR3 DNA: TGCGCCAGCAGCTTGGGGACAGGGGGAAGGGATTCACCCCTCCACTTT
V gene: TRBV2; J gene: TRBJ2-1; D gene: TRBD2; clone size: NA; CDR3 protein: CAVPLGTSENNEQFF; CDR3 DNA: TGTGCCGTCCCCCTCGGGACTAGCGAGAACAATGAGCAGTTCTTC
V gene: TRBV7-9; J gene: TRBJ1-5; D gene: TRBD1; clone size: NA; CDR3 protein: CASSLGTGTGYQPQHF; CDR3 DNA: TGTGCCAGCAGCTTAGGTACAGGGACAGGGTATCAGCCCCAGCATTTT
V gene: TRBV7-3; J gene: TRBJ1-6; D gene: NA; clone size: NA; CDR3 protein: CASSSGQSYNSPLHF; CDR3 DNA: TGTGCCAGCAGCTCAGGACAGTCCTATAATTCACCCCTCCACTTT
V gene: TRBV27; J gene: TRBJ2-7; D gene: TRBD1; clone size: NA; CDR3 protein: CASTLTGAGEQYF; CDR3 DNA: TGTGCCAGCACCCTAACAGGGGCTGGCGAGCAGTACTTC
V gene: TRBV25-1; J gene: TRBJ2-5; D gene: NA; clone size: once; CDR3 protein: CASSDRTLQETQYF; CDR3 DNA: TGTGCCAGCAGTGACCGGACACTTCAAGAGACCCAGTACTTC
V gene: TRBV30; J gene: TRBJ1-2; D gene: NA; clone size: NA; CDR3 protein: CAWSVGGVYGYTF; CDR3 DNA: TGTGCCTGGAGTGTAGGGGGGGTTTATGGCTACACCTTC
V gene: TRBV5-1; J gene: TRBJ1-3; D gene: NA; clone size: NA; CDR3 protein: CASSSQGISGNTIYF; CDR3 DNA: TGCGCCAGCAGCTCCCAGGGGATAAGTGGAAACACCATATATTTT
V gene: TRBV28; J gene: TRBJ1-2; D gene: NA; clone size: NA; CDR3 protein: CASTPANYGYTF; CDR3 DNA: TGTGCCAGCACCCCAGCTAACTATGGCTACACCTTC
V gene: TRBV5-1; J gene: TRBJ2-7; D gene: NA; clone size: NA; CDR3 protein: CASSLGPSTIGEQYF; CDR3 DNA: TGCGCCAGCAGCTTGGGCCCTTCGACTATCGGCGAGCAGTACTTC
V gene: TRBV4-1; J gene: TRBJ2-2; D gene: NA; clone size: once; CDR3 protein: CASSPGSRTNTGELFF; CDR3 DNA: TGCGCCAGCAGCCCCGGCTCCAGGACGAACACCGGGGAGCTGTTTTTT
V gene: TRBV5-6; J gene: TRBJ1-2; D gene: NA; clone size: NA; CDR3 protein: CASSLALQGSDGYTF; CDR3 DNA: TGTGCCAGCAGCTTGGCTCTCCAGGGATCGGATGGCTACACCTTC
V gene: TRBV7-9; J gene: TRBJ1-1; D gene: NA; clone size: NA; CDR3 protein: CASSLTGRDTEAFF; CDR3 DNA: TGTGCCAGCAGCTTAACAGGGAGGGACACTGAAGCTTTCTTT